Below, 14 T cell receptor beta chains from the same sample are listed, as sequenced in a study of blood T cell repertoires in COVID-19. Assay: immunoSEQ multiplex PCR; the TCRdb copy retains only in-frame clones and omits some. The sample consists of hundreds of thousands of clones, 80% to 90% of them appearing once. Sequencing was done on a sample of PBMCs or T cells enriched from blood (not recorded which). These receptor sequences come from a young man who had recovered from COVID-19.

CDR3 protein: CASSSLGGRDLLLGNTIYF. The CDR3 DNA sequence: TGTGCCAGCAGCTCCCTCGGCGGCAGGGACTTGCTCTTGGGAAACACCATATATTTT. The chain employs TRBV11-2 and TRBJ1-3; possibly TRBD1 for D (5 bases). CDR1 SGHAT and CDR2 FQNNGV come from the germline V gene. The germline V and J ends were trimmed by 4 bases and 4 bases, with 26 bases remaining between them. The CDR3 is made up of 19 amino acids.

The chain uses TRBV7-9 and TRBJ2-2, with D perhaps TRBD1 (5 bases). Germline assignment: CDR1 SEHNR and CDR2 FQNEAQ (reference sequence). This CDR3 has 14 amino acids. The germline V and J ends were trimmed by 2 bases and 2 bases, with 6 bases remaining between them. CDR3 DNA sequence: TGTGCCAGCAGCTTACAGGGTAACACCGGGGAGCTGTTTTTT. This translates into CASSLQGNTGELFF.

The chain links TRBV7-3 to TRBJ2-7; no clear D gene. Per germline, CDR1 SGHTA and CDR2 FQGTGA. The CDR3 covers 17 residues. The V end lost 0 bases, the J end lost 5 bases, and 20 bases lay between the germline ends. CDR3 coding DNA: TGTGCCAGCAGCTTAACGTATTTCCTTCCAGGCCGCAACGAGCAGTACTTC. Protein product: CASSLTYFLPGRNEQYF. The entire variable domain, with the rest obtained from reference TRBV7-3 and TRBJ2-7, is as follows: GAGVSQTPSNKVTEKGKYVELRCDPISGHTALYWYRQSLGQGPEFLIYFQGTGAADDSGLPNDRFFAVRPEGSVSTLKIQRTERGDSAVYLCASSLTYFLPGRNEQYFGPGTRLTVT.

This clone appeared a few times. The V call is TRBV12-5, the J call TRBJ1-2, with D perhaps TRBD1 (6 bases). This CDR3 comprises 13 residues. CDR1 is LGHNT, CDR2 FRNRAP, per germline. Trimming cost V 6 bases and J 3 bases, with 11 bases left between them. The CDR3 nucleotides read TGTGCTAGTGGCCTGGACAGCTACTATGGCTACACCTTC. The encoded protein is CASGLDSYYGYTF.

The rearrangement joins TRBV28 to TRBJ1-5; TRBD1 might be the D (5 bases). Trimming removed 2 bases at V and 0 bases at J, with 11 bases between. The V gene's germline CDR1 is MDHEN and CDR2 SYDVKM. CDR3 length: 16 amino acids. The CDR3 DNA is TGTGCCAGCAGTTTAGGGGGGAGTTATAGCAATCAGCCCCAGCATTTT. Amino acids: CASSLGGSYSNQPQHF.

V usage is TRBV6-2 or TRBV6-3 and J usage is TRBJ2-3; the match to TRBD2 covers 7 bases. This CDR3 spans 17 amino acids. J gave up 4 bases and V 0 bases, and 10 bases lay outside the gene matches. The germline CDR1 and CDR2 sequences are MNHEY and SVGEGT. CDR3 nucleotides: TGTGCCAGCAGTTACTCAATTGCCGAGCGGGGATCAGATACGCAGTATTTT. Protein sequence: CASSYSIAERGSDTQYF.

For the CDR3, the DNA is TGTGCCAGTAAGAAAGACCTGACAGGGGTTCATCAGCCCCAGCATTTT. It codes for CASKKDLTGVHQPQHF. The gene calls are TRBV19 and TRBJ1-5, with 8 bases lining up with TRBD1. V lost 7 bases and J lost 5; bases outside the gene matches: 13. The germline CDR1 and CDR2 sequences are LNHDA and SQIVND (reference sequence). CDR3 length equals 16 residues.

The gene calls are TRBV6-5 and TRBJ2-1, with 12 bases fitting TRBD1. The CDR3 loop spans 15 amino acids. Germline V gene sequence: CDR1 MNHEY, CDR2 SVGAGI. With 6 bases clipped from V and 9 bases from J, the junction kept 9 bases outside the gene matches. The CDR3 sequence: CASSTRDRGRGEQFF. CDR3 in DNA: TGTGCCAGCAGCACCCGGGACAGGGGGCGAGGTGAGCAGTTCTTC.

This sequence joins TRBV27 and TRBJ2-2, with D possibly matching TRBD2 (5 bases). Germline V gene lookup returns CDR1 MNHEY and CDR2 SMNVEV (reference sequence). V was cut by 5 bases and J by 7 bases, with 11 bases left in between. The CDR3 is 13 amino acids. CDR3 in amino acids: CASSRGIGGELFF. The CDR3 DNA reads TGTGCCAGCAGTCGGGGAATTGGCGGGGAGCTGTTTTTT.

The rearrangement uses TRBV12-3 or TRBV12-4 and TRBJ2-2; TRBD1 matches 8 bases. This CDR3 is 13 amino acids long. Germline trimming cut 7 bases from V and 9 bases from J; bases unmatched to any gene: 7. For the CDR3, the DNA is TGTGCCAGCAAGACAGGGGTGGTCTGGGAGCTGTTTTTT. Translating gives CASKTGVVWELFF.

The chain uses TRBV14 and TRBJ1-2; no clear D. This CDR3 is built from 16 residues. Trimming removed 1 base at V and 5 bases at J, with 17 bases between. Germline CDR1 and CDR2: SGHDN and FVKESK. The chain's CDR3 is CASSQGPTSLLYGYTF. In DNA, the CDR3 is TGTGCCAGCAGCCAAGGGCCAACCAGTCTGTTATATGGCTACACCTTC.

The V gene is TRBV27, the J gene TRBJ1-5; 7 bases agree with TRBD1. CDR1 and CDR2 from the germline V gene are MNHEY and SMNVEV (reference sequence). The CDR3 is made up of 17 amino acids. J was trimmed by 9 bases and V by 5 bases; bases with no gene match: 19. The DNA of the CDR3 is TGTGCCAGCAGTGAGACAGGGCGAGATTTTTGGAGTTGGCCCCAGCATTTT. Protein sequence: CASSETGRDFWSWPQHF.

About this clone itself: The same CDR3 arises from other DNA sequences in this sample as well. The CDR3: CASSLGQINEKLFF. The CDR3 DNA reads as TGCGCCAGCAGCTTGGGGCAGATTAATGAAAAACTGTTTTTT. This chain joins TRBV5-1 and TRBJ1-4; D gene unclear. The V gene lost 0 bases and the J gene lost 4 bases, with 7 bases spanning the gap. Germline V gene data show CDR1 as SGHRS and CDR2 as YFSETQ. This CDR3 is built from 14 residues.

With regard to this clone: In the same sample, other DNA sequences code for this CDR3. CDR3 region: CASSVGLAGDEQFF. DNA of the CDR3: TGTGCCAGCAGCGTAGGTCTAGCGGGAGACGAGCAGTTCTTC. The chain is built from TRBV9 and TRBJ2-1, with 10 bases aligning to TRBD2. The trim removed 0 bases at V and 10 bases at J, leaving 4 bases unmatched. Germline V gene sequence: CDR1 SGDLS, CDR2 YYNGEE. The CDR3 has 14 amino acids.